The clone carrying this T cell receptor (beta chain) was counted only a few times. PCR used 60 Vbeta primers and 13 Jbeta primers. Some clones are missing from TCRdb's copy, which holds only in-frame ones; the method was immunoSEQ multiplex PCR. The data contain 120,000 or so clones, about 84% of them seen just once; the ten biggest clones take up 3.5% to 4%. The germline V and J ends were trimmed by 1 base and 10 bases, with 5 bases remaining between them. The CDR3 covers 11 residues. Germline assignment: CDR1 KGHSH and CDR2 LQKENI. This entry comes from a study of cytomegalovirus exposure and HLA in healthy donors. Overall study: Genotyping of roughly 400 donors showed that about 83% belonged to the Caucasian-associated ancestry cluster.

The sequenced sample consisted of PBMCs. J is TRBJ2-1 and V is TRBV18; possible D gene TRBD2, 5 bases. This TCR was recovered from a man between 18 and 35 years old in good health and CMV-seropositive. The CDR3 nucleotides are TGTGCCAGCTCACCACGGGAGGAGCAGTTCTTC. Encoded protein: CASSPREEQFF.